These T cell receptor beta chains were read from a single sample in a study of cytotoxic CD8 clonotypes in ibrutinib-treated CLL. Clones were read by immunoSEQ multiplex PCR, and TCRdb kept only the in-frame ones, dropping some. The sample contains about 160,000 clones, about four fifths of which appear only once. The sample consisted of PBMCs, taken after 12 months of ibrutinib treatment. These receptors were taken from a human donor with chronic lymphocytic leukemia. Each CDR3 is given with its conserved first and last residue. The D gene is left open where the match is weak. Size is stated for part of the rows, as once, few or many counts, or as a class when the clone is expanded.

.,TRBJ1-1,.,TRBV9,TGTGCCAGCAGCGTAGTCGGCCAGGGAGTAGCTTTCTTT,CASSVVGQGVAFF
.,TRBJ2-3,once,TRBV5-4,TGTGCCAGCAACCCGAAGGGTACAGATACGCAGTATTTT,CASNPKGTDTQYF
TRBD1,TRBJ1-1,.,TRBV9,TGTGCCAGCAGCCCCGGACAGGGCAGCACTGAAGCTTTCTTT,CASSPGQGSTEAFF
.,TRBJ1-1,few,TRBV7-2,TGTGCCAGCAGCTCGTCCGGGACGGTATTAACTGAAGCTTTCTTT,CASSSSGTVLTEAFF
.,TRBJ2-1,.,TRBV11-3,TGTGCCAGCAGCTTAGCCATGAATGCCTACAATGAGCAGTTCTTC,CASSLAMNAYNEQFF
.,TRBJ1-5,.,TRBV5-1,TGCGCCAGCAGCCCACTCGGGGGCGCGGAACAGCCCCAGCATTTT,CASSPLGGAEQPQHF
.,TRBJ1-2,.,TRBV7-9,TGTGCCAGCAGCTTTGGGGTTAACTATGGCTACACCTTC,CASSFGVNYGYTF
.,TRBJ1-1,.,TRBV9,TGTGCCAGCAGCGCCGAGGGCATGAACACTGAAGCTTTCTTT,CASSAEGMNTEAFF
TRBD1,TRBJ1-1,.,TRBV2,TGTGCCAGCACCCTGACAGGGGTCCGGGTTTTCTTT,CASTLTGVRVFF
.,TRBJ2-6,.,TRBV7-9,TGTGCCAGCAGCTTAGAGGGTGCTGGGGCCAACGTCCTGACTTTC,CASSLEGAGANVLTF
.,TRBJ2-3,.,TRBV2,TGTGCCAGCTGTTGGGCTCGCGGGTCCACAGATACGCAGTATTTT,CASCWARGSTDTQYF
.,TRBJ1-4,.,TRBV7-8,TGTGCCAGCAGCCGACGACCGAGGGCTAATGAAAAACTGTTTTTT,CASSRRPRANEKLFF
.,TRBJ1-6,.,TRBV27,TGTGCCAGCAGCAACATGGGACGGCGCAATTCACCCCTCCACTTT,CASSNMGRRNSPLHF
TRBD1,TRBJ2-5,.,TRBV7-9,TGTGCCAGCAGCTTAGCGGCAGGGGGCGGGTTGGAGACCCAGTACTTC,CASSLAAGGGLETQYF
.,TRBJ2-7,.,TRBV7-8,TGTGCCGTGGACGGGAGATTAACCTACGAGCAGTACTTC,CAVDGRLTYEQYF
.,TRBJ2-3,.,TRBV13,TGTGCCAGCAGCGTCCGGGACATCACAGATACGCAGTATTTT,CASSVRDITDTQYF
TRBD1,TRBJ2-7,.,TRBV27,TGTGCCAGCAGTACCCGACAGGGTTTCCACGAGCAGTACTTC,CASSTRQGFHEQYF
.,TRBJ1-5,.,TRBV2,TGTGCCAGCAGTGGCTGGTCGATGGGCAATCAGCCCCAGCATTTT,CASSGWSMGNQPQHF
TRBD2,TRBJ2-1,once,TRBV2,TGTGCCAGCAGCTTGGGGACTAGCCCCTACAATGAGCAGTTCTTC,CASSLGTSPYNEQFF
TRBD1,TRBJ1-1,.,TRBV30,TGTGCCTGGAGTCCCCGAGGCAGGGGGCGTATGAACACTGAAGCTTTCTTT,CAWSPRGRGRMNTEAFF
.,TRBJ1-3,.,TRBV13,TGTGCCAGCAGCTTATTTGGGGGCAGCTCTGGAAACACCATATATTTT,CASSLFGGSSGNTIYF
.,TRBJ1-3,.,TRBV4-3,TGCGCCAGCAGCCAAGATCTGGGGATCTCTGGAAACACCATATATTTT,CASSQDLGISGNTIYF
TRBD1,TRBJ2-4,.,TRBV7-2,TGTGCCAGCAGCGTAGTTTCGGGACAGAAAAACATTCAGTACTTC,CASSVVSGQKNIQYF
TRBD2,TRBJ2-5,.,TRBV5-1,TGCGCCAGCAGCCCGGGACTAGCGGGGGGGCCTTTTGAGACCCAGTACTTC,CASSPGLAGGPFETQYF
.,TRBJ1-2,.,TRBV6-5,TGTGCCAGCAGTCTCGACAGAAACTATGGCTACACCTTC,CASSLDRNYGYTF
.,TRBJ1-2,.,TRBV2,TGTGCCAGCAGACGGGAGGGGGGAGTCAACTATGGCTACACCTTC,CASRREGGVNYGYTF
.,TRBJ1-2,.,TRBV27,TGTGCCAGCAGCCCCGGGCAGGGCCCTCGCAACTCCTATGGCTACACCTTC,CASSPGQGPRNSYGYTF
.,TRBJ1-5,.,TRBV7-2,TGTGCCAGCAGCACCTCTGGGCAGCCCCAGCATTTT,CASSTSGQPQHF
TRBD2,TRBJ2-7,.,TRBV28,TGTGCCAGCAGTTCCGCGGTAGCGGGGGGGCGATACGAGCAGTACTTC,CASSSAVAGGRYEQYF
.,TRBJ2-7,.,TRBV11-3,TGTGCCAGCAGCTCCTCCGGGACATTTGTCTACGAGCAGTACTTC,CASSSSGTFVYEQYF
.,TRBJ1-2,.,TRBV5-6,TGTGCCAGCAGCCCCACCCCAGGGAGCGGCTATGGCTACACCTTC,CASSPTPGSGYGYTF
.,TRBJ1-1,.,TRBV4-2,TGTGCCAGCAGCCGTAGGAAGGGGACTGAAGCTTTCTTT,CASSRRKGTEAFF
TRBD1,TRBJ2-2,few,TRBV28,TGTGCCAGCAGTCACCAGGGACAGTTCTCGACTAACACCGGGGAGCTGTTTTTT,CASSHQGQFSTNTGELFF
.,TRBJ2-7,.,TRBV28,TGTGCCAGCAGCCCTAGGTCTGGTAGGTTTCAGTACTTC,CASSPRSGRFQYF
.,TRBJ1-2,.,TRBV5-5,TGTGCCAGCAGCTCCCCATCAGCAACCGCTAACTATGGCTACACCTTC,CASSSPSATANYGYTF
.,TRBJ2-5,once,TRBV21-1,TGTGCCAGCAGCGAAAAGGAAGCGGGAGGTCTAGAGACCCAGTACTTC,CASSEKEAGGLETQYF
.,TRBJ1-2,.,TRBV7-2,TGTGCCAGCAGCCCCCGGACACCCTATGGCTACACCTTC,CASSPRTPYGYTF
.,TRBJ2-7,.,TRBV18,TGTGCCAGCTCTGCGGGACAGAGCTCCTACGAGCAGTACTTC,CASSAGQSSYEQYF
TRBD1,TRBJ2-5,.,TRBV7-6,TGTGCCAGCAGCCTCGGGACAGGGTCCGAGTCCCAGTACTTC,CASSLGTGSESQYF
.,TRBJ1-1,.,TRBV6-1,TGTGCCAGCAGTTCCCGCAGGGTTGTGAACACTGAAGCTTTCTTT,CASSSRRVVNTEAFF
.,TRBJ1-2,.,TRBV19,TGTGCCAGTAGTTGGCAGAATAACTATGGCTACACCTTC,CASSWQNNYGYTF
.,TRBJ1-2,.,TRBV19,TGTGCCAGTAGTATGGTCGGTTACTATGGCTACACCTTC,CASSMVGYYGYTF
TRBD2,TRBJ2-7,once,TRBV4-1,TGCGCCAGCAGCCAAGTAGATATGGGACTAGCGGGCTCCTACGAGCAGTACTTC,CASSQVDMGLAGSYEQYF
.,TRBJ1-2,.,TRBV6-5,TGTGCCAGCAGTTACTCGGACGAGAACTATGGCTACACCTTC,CASSYSDENYGYTF
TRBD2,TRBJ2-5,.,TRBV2,TGTGCCAGCAGTGGGTCCCCTACGTTACGGGGGGGGACCCAGTACTTC,CASSGSPTLRGGTQYF
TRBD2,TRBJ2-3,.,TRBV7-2,TGTGCCAGCAGCCCGAACCCTAGCGGGGGGAGCACAGATACGCAGTATTTT,CASSPNPSGGSTDTQYF
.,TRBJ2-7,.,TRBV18,TGTGCCAGCTCACCAGATGGGGGAAGACAACGGCAGTACTTC,CASSPDGGRQRQYF
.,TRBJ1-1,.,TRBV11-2,TGTGCCAGCAGCTTAGTAGCCACTGAAGCTTTCTTT,CASSLVATEAFF
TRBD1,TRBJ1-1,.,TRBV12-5,TGTGCTAGTGGTTTAGTTCCCCCAGGGGGCTGGGGGAACACTGAAGCTTTCTTT,CASGLVPPGGWGNTEAFF